Following are 14 T cell receptor beta chains from one sample sequenced in a study of blood T cell repertoires in COVID-19. Repertoires were generated with immunoSEQ multiplex PCR, while TCRdb's copy carries only in-frame clones and drops some. The sample lists a few hundred thousand clones, 80% to 90% occurring once. What was sequenced was PBMCs or T cells enriched from blood (not recorded which). The receptors come from a woman in her forties or fifties who had recovered from COVID-19.

The rearrangement uses TRBV6-5 and TRBJ2-1, with D possibly TRBD2 on 5 matching bases. The CDR3 runs to 14 residues. Deletions cut 6 bases from V and 6 bases from J, with 15 bases between. The germline V gene has CDR1 MNHEY and CDR2 SVGAGI. The CDR3 DNA follows: TGTGCCAGCAGGGACTGGAAGGTCCCCAATGAGCAGTTCTTC. It codes for CASRDWKVPNEQFF.

The rearrangement links TRBV28 to TRBJ1-5; TRBD1 is a possible D gene (6 bases). CDR1 and CDR2 (germline): MDHEN, SYDVKM. CDR3 size: 16 residues. Trimming removed 4 bases at V and 4 bases at J, with 17 bases between. CDR3 amino acids: CASSSFRGFQNQPQHF. The DNA of the CDR3 is TGTGCCAGCAGTTCCTTTAGGGGGTTTCAAAATCAGCCCCAGCATTTT.

The genes are TRBV6-2 or TRBV6-3 and TRBJ2-7; D may be TRBD2 (7 bases). The CDR3 runs 14 residues. V dropped 4 bases and J dropped 2 bases, with 12 bases sitting between them. Per germline, CDR1 MNHEY and CDR2 SVGEGT. DNA for the CDR3: TGTGCCAGCAGTTTTCGCGGGGGCACCTACGAGCAGTACTTC. It yields the protein CASSFRGGTYEQYF.

The rearrangement uses TRBV5-1 and TRBJ1-1, with 7 bases identical to TRBD1. In germline, CDR1 is SGHRS, CDR2 YFSETQ. The CDR3 covers 15 residues. Trimming cost V 1 base and J 0 bases; bases outside gene matches: 3. CDR3 amino acids: CASSLQGEVNTEAFF. CDR3 DNA sequence: TGCGCCAGCAGCTTGCAGGGGGAGGTGAACACTGAAGCTTTCTTT.

CDR3 loop: CASSAVRAYEQYF. CDR3 bases: TGTGCCAGCAGCGCCGTCCGGGCCTACGAGCAGTACTTC. The chain has TRBV13 and TRBJ2-7; D not resolved. The CDR3 contains 13 residues. CDR1 PRHDT and CDR2 FYEKMQ come from the germline V gene (reference sequence). Trimming removed 5 bases from V and 2 bases from J, with 10 bases in between.

The V and J genes are TRBV30 and TRBJ1-2, with 7 bases matching TRBD1. This CDR3 region has 17 residues. Germline trimming cut 0 bases from V and 0 bases from J; bases unmatched to any gene: 10. The V gene's germline CDR1 is GTSNPN and CDR2 SVGIG (reference sequence). In DNA, the CDR3 is TGTGCCTGGAGTGTACTAGACAGGGCGAAACCTAACTATGGCTACACCTTC. It yields the protein CAWSVLDRAKPNYGYTF.

This chain links TRBV11-3 with TRBJ1-2; D is unresolved. The germline V gene has CDR1 SGHNT and CDR2 YENEEA. Between the trimmed V and J ends, which lost 5 bases and 6 bases, there was a span of 16 bases. This CDR3 is 14 amino acids long. CDR3 sequence (DNA): TGTGCCAGCAGCATCGGTTCGGAGTGCGATGGCTACACCTTC. This sequence encodes CASSIGSECDGYTF.

V is TRBV15 and J is TRBJ1-1; D unclear. The germline V and J ends were trimmed by 1 base and 0 bases, with 9 bases remaining between them. The CDR3 length is 15 residues. CDR1 is LNHNV and CDR2 is YYDKDF in the germline V gene (reference sequence). Here the CDR3 DNA reads TGTGCCACCAGCAGAGGTAACCAGATGAACACTGAAGCTTTCTTT. Its translation: CATSRGNQMNTEAFF.

The chain has TRBV4-3 and TRBJ1-1; D gene uncertain. This CDR3 has 14 amino acids. Trimming took off 4 bases at V and 0 bases at J, with 9 bases between the two ends. The germline gives CDR1 LGHNA, CDR2 YSLEER. The CDR3 DNA follows: TGCGCCAGCAGCCTTAACTCCATGAACACTGAAGCTTTCTTT. This sequence encodes CASSLNSMNTEAFF.

The chain uses TRBV28 and TRBJ2-1; TRBD2 might be the D (7 bases). The CDR3 contains 16 residues. From germline, CDR1 is MDHEN and CDR2 SYDVKM. V gave up 0 bases and J gave up 3 bases, with 12 bases separating them. The CDR3 coding sequence is TGTGCCAGCAGTTTATGGGCGGGGGCTAACTACAATGAGCAGTTCTTC. This encodes CASSLWAGANYNEQFF.

This chain connects TRBV2 to TRBJ1-5, with 7 bases lining up with TRBD1. V lost 5 bases, J lost 4 bases, and 5 bases stayed unmatched. This CDR3 has 14 amino acids. Germline loops: CDR1 SNHLY, CDR2 FYNNEI. In nucleotides, the CDR3 is TGTGCCAGCAGTTCCGAGACAGGGAATCAGCCCCAGCATTTT. This codes for CASSSETGNQPQHF.

This clone was observed a few times. V usage is TRBV3-1 (or the pseudogene TRBV3-2) and J usage is TRBJ2-2, with 13 bases matching TRBD2. Germline V CDR1 and CDR2: LGHDT, YNNKEL (reference sequence). This CDR3 comprises 16 residues. After removal of 6 bases from V and 4 bases from J, the junction contained 5 bases not matched to a gene. As DNA, the CDR3 is TGTGCCAGCAGGGATACTAGCGGGGGGGCCACCGGGGAGCTGTTTTTT. Translation gives CASRDTSGGATGELFF.

The chain is built from TRBV6-5 and TRBJ1-1; 9 bases map to TRBD1. The CDR3 length is 16 residues. From germline, CDR1 is MNHEY and CDR2 SVGAGI. Losses at the gene ends were 4 bases for V and 1 base for J; bases not matched to a gene: 7. CDR3 residues: CASSFNRGLGNTEAFF. CDR3 DNA sequence: TGTGCCAGCAGTTTCAACAGGGGGCTGGGGAACACTGAAGCTTTCTTT.

Comments on this clone: Different DNA sequences within this sample yield the same CDR3. This chain links TRBV9 with TRBJ2-7; 9 bases are shared with TRBD1. This CDR3 is built from 14 residues. Germline loops: CDR1 SGDLS, CDR2 YYNGEE. J was trimmed by 3 bases and V by 3 bases; bases with no gene match: 4. The CDR3 here is CASSETGGSYEQYF. The CDR3 bases are TGTGCCAGCAGCGAGACAGGGGGGAGCTACGAGCAGTACTTC.